These 30 T cell receptor beta chains came from one sample sequenced in a study of T cell changes during pregnancy in multiple sclerosis. Data came from immunoSEQ multiplex PCR; TCRdb stores just in-frame clones and leaves some out. This table has fewer than 110,000 clones, more than 90% appearing once. Material: peripheral blood, obtained in the second trimester of pregnancy. Receptors were obtained from a female donor with multiple sclerosis, enrolled in a pregnancy study.

The chain joins TRBV19 to TRBJ1-1; D remains unclear. The CDR3 extends over 11 amino acids. V was shortened by 7 bases and J by 3 bases, with 6 bases between the two germline ends. CDR1 and CDR2 from the germline V gene are LNHDA and SQIVND (reference sequence). CDR3 sequence: CASTGYTEAFF. CDR3 in DNA: TGTGCCAGTACGGGGTACACTGAAGCTTTCTTT. Full variable domain (outside the CDR3, taken from reference TRBV19 and TRBJ1-1): DGGITQSPKYLFRKEGQNVTLSCEQNLNHDAMYWYRQDPGQGLRLIYYSQIVNDFQKGDIAEGYSVSREKKESFPLTVTSAQKNPTAFYLCASTGYTEAFFGQGTRLTVV.

The CDR3 spells CASSYRQGRETQYF. The CDR3 bases are TGTGCCAGCAGTTACCGTCAGGGGCGAGAGACCCAGTACTTC. J is TRBJ2-5 and V is TRBV6-5; a possible D gene is TRBD1 (6 bases). CDR1 is MNHEY, CDR2 SVGAGI, per germline. Trimming pared 2 bases from V and 4 bases from J, leaving 11 bases between. The CDR3 has 14 residues.

This clone was observed a few times. The V and J genes are TRBV6-6 and TRBJ2-1; 8 bases agree with TRBD2. The CDR3 contains 15 residues. Trimming cost V 6 bases and J 6 bases; bases outside gene matches: 10. Germline V gene data show CDR1 as MNHNY and CDR2 as SVGAGI (reference sequence). The CDR3: CASSSYSGKVNEQFF. The CDR3 bases are TGTGCCAGCAGCTCGTATAGCGGGAAGGTCAATGAGCAGTTCTTC.

This chain connects TRBV6-4 to TRBJ2-1; 15 bases line up with TRBD2. Per germline, CDR1 MRHNA and CDR2 SNTAGT. V dropped 3 bases and J dropped 14; count of bases not matched to a gene: 5. The CDR3 contains 14 residues. CDR3 protein: CASSELGTSGRKFF. The CDR3, as DNA: TGTGCCAGCAGTGAATTGGGGACTAGCGGGAGGAAGTTCTTC.

The chain is built from TRBV19 and TRBJ2-4, with D perhaps TRBD2 (6 bases). V lost 1 base to trimming and J lost 0 bases, with 10 bases between them. There are 16 residues in the CDR3. Germline V lookup: CDR1 LNHDA, CDR2 SQIVND (reference sequence). The DNA of the CDR3 is TGTGCCAGTAGTATAGTGGGGAGGCTAGCCAAAAACATTCAGTACTTC. This sequence encodes CASSIVGRLAKNIQYF.

The V gene is TRBV13, the J gene TRBJ2-7; 9 nucleotides agree with TRBD2. CDR3 length: 15 amino acids. The germline CDR1 and CDR2 sequences are PRHDT and FYEKMQ (reference sequence). With 2 bases clipped from V and 2 bases from J, the junction kept 4 bases outside the gene matches. CDR3 bases: TGTGCCAGCAGCTTAATAGCGGGAGAAGCCTACGAGCAGTACTTC. Its protein product is CASSLIAGEAYEQYF.

With respect to this clone: The junction and the germline gene differ at one end; a read error may be behind it. The gene calls are TRBV7-7 and TRBJ2-5; perhaps TRBD1 as D (6 bases). This CDR3 region has 15 residues. CDR1 is SSHAT, CDR2 FNYEAQ, per germline (reference sequence). The CDR3 region has the DNA TGTGCTAGCAGCCAGGGACCTACAGGGCCGGAGACCCAGTACTTC. Protein: CASSQGPTGPETQYF.

The chain has TRBV29-1 and TRBJ2-1, with D perhaps matching TRBD2 (7 bases). There are 15 residues in the CDR3. V gave up 5 bases and J gave up 4 bases, with 18 bases separating them. Germline V gene data show CDR1 as SQVTM and CDR2 as ANQGSEA. This CDR3 is CSVTRGSGSYNEQFF. The DNA of the CDR3 is TGCAGCGTTACCAGGGGTAGCGGGTCGTACAATGAGCAGTTCTTC.

The chain combines TRBV7-9 with TRBJ2-1; D uncertain. Germline V lookup: CDR1 SEHNR, CDR2 FQNEAQ (reference sequence). CDR3 length: 14 amino acids. Deletions cut 2 bases from V and 0 bases from J, with 5 bases between. CDR3 DNA sequence: TGTGCCAGCAGCTTAAGCCCCTCCTACAATGAGCAGTTCTTC. As protein: CASSLSPSYNEQFF.

J is TRBJ2-3 and V is TRBV5-4; maybe TRBD2 (6 bases). V lost 2 bases and J lost 3, with 13 bases in between. The CDR3 consists of 15 residues. CDR1 SGHNT and CDR2 YYREEE come from the germline V gene (reference sequence). This CDR3 reads CASSFWTGVTDTQYF. DNA for the CDR3: TGTGCCAGCAGCTTTTGGACGGGAGTGACAGATACGCAGTATTTT.

CDR3 protein: CASSFTGGLITEAFF. CDR3 DNA sequence: TGTGCCAGCAGTTTTACAGGGGGGTTGATTACTGAAGCTTTCTTT. The rearrangement links TRBV28 to TRBJ1-1; TRBD1 matches at 8 bases. The V segment lost 3 bases and the J segment 5 bases; nucleotides outside the gene matches: 8. CDR1 MDHEN and CDR2 SYDVKM come from the germline V gene. The CDR3 runs 15 residues.

The rearrangement uses TRBV4-1 and TRBJ1-1; D call uncertain. V lost 1 base, J lost 1 base, and 10 bases lay in between. The CDR3 covers 15 residues. CDR1 is MGHRA, CDR2 YSYEKL, per germline. The CDR3 DNA is TGCGCCAGCAGCCAAGTGACCCGGGGGAACACTGAAGCTTTCTTT. Amino acid sequence: CASSQVTRGNTEAFF.

This chain joins TRBV27 and TRBJ2-1; 10 nucleotides align to TRBD2. The J segment lost 5 bases and the V segment lost 5 bases, leaving 0 bases of the junction unmatched. Germline V gene data show CDR1 as MNHEY and CDR2 as SMNVEV (reference sequence). This CDR3 is built from 13 residues. In DNA form, the CDR3 reads TGTGCCAGCAGTGGGACTAGCGACAATGAGCAGTTCTTC. Protein product: CASSGTSDNEQFF.

The V gene is TRBV14, the J gene TRBJ1-2; D is ambiguous. CDR1 and CDR2 (germline): SGHDN, FVKESK. CDR3 length: 15 amino acids. The V and J ends lost 0 bases and 3 bases respectively, with 11 bases between them. The CDR3 loop is CASSQDTTAYYGYTF. CDR3 DNA: TGTGCCAGCAGCCAAGATACAACCGCCTACTATGGCTACACCTTC.

V gene TRBV2 combines with J gene TRBJ1-3, with 10 positions matching TRBD1. J gave up 4 bases and V 9 bases, and 6 bases lay outside the gene matches. Germline loops: CDR1 SNHLY, CDR2 FYNNEI. The CDR3 has 14 amino acids. The CDR3 DNA follows: TGTGCCAGTTTGACAGGGGGCCGCGGAAACACCATATATTTT. The encoded protein is CASLTGGRGNTIYF.

The chain employs TRBV6-5 and TRBJ2-7; TRBD2 matches 10 bases. V shed 6 bases, J shed 7 bases, and the junction held 6 bases outside the gene matches. The CDR3 runs to 13 residues. Per the germline V gene, CDR1 is MNHEY and CDR2 is SVGAGI. The CDR3 reads CASRLRLAGEQYF. The CDR3 DNA is TGTGCCAGCAGGCTAAGACTAGCGGGTGAGCAGTACTTC.

The gene calls are TRBV6-5 and TRBJ2-7; weak D call: TRBD1 (6 bases). Germline V gene data show CDR1 as MNHEY and CDR2 as SVGAGI. V lost 4 bases to trimming and J lost 9 bases, with 16 bases between them. CDR3 size: 13 residues. The DNA of the CDR3 is TGTGCCAGCAGTTCCTGGGGGCGGATAGGGCAGTACTTC. It is translated as CASSSWGRIGQYF.

This CDR3 reads CASSLDNRGDGYTF. The CDR3 bases are TGTGCCAGCAGCTTAGATAACAGGGGTGATGGCTACACCTTC. The gene calls are TRBV11-2 and TRBJ1-2; 7 bases agree with TRBD1. In germline, CDR1 is SGHAT, CDR2 FQNNGV. The CDR3 loop spans 14 amino acids. V was pared by 0 bases and J by 6 bases, with 4 bases of the junction left unmatched.

The rearrangement uses TRBV4-2 and TRBJ1-5, with 8 bases identical to TRBD1. V was pared by 4 bases and J by 6 bases, with 5 bases of the junction left unmatched. Germline V CDR1 and CDR2: LGHNA, YNFKEQ. The CDR3 is 14 residues long. The DNA for the CDR3 is TGTGCCAGCAGCCCGGACAGGGATCCTCAGCCCCAGCATTTT. It yields the protein CASSPDRDPQPQHF.

The chain recombines TRBV19 with TRBJ1-5; 7 nucleotides agree with TRBD1. The CDR3 has 15 amino acids. The V and J ends lost 6 bases and 6 bases, in that order; junction bases with no gene match: 11. Germline V CDR1 and CDR2: LNHDA, SQIVND (reference sequence). In DNA, the CDR3 is TGTGCCAGTAGGGCCGGGACAGAAAGGGGTCAGCCCCAGCATTTT. Translation: CASRAGTERGQPQHF.

The chain has TRBV5-8 and TRBJ2-1; 7 bases map to TRBD2. The CDR3 covers 15 residues. The V and J ends lost 1 base and 9 bases, in that order; junction bases with no gene match: 10. In germline, CDR1 is SGHTS, CDR2 YDEGEE. The CDR3 loop is CASSLSLAANGEQFF. The CDR3 bases are TGTGCCAGCAGCTTGAGCCTAGCGGCTAACGGTGAGCAGTTCTTC.

CDR3 residues: CASSAGPKGDEQYF. In DNA, the CDR3 is TGTGCCAGCAGCGCGGGACCGAAAGGCGACGAGCAGTACTTC. The V gene is TRBV7-9, the J gene TRBJ2-7, with D perhaps TRBD2 (6 bases). CDR3 length equals 14 residues. Germline-derived CDR1 and CDR2 are SEHNR and FQNEAQ (reference sequence). V was shortened by 5 bases and J by 5 bases, with 16 bases between the two germline ends.

This clone came up once. The chain employs TRBV2 and TRBJ1-4; no definite D call. Trimming removed 2 bases at V and 6 bases at J, with 19 bases between. This CDR3 is built from 17 residues. Germline lookup yields CDR1 SNHLY and CDR2 FYNNEI. CDR3 amino acids: CASSERRRSPSHEKLFF. For the CDR3, the DNA is TGTGCCAGCAGTGAACGACGGAGGTCTCCCTCCCATGAAAAACTGTTTTTT. The full variable domain, in which reference TRBV2 and TRBJ1-4 provide the parts outside the CDR3, is EPEVTQTPSHQVTQMGQEVILRCVPISNHLYFYWYRQILGQKVEFLVSFYNNEISEKSEIFDDQFSVERPDGSNFTLKIRSTKLEDSAMYFCASSERRRSPSHEKLFFGSGTQLSVL.

This clone was detected only once. This chain joins TRBV7-6 and TRBJ2-4, with 7 positions matching TRBD1. The V gene's germline CDR1 is SGHVS and CDR2 FNYEAQ. The trim removed 5 bases at V and 1 base at J, leaving 5 bases unmatched. This CDR3 is 15 amino acids long. CDR3 in amino acids: CASSRGLSAKNIQYF. As DNA, the CDR3 is TGTGCCAGCAGCAGGGGGCTTTCGGCCAAAAACATTCAGTACTTC.

The chain combines TRBV10-2 with TRBJ1-1; D uncertain. In germline, CDR1 is WSHSY, CDR2 SAAADI. CDR3 length: 14 amino acids. The ends were cut back, 6 bases at V and 6 bases at J, with 17 bases in the middle. The DNA of the CDR3 is TGCGCCAGCAGCGAACCGGGAAATAGGGCTGAAGCTTTCTTT. Translated, it gives CASSEPGNRAEAFF.

The gene calls are TRBV19 and TRBJ2-6, with D hard to call. The germline gives CDR1 LNHDA, CDR2 SQIVND (reference sequence). CDR3 length: 19 residues. The V end lost 2 bases, the J end lost 0 bases, and 17 bases lay between the germline ends. The CDR3 protein is CASSIRRPGWSSGANVLTF. In DNA, the CDR3 is TGTGCCAGTAGTATACGTAGGCCCGGGTGGAGCTCTGGGGCCAACGTCCTGACTTTC.

The chain recombines TRBV28 with TRBJ2-1; the D gene is possibly TRBD2 (6 bases). Germline CDR1 MDHEN, CDR2 SYDVKM. The V end was cut by 8 bases, the J end by 10 bases, with 15 bases between. This CDR3 region has 12 residues. In DNA, the CDR3 is TGTGCCAGCCCTCCTAGCGTCTCGGAGCAGTTCTTC. It yields the protein CASPPSVSEQFF.

The genes are TRBV13 and TRBJ1-1; D is uncertain. CDR3 size: 13 residues. CDR1 and CDR2 from the germline V gene are PRHDT and FYEKMQ (reference sequence). Trimming removed 6 bases from V and 1 base from J, with 9 bases in between. The CDR3 nucleotides are TGTGCCAGCAGTTCTGACAAGAACACTGAAGCTTTCTTT. It is translated as CASSSDKNTEAFF.

The chain is built from TRBV6-5 and TRBJ1-1; 9 nucleotides align to TRBD1. Unmatched junction bases numbered 11, after V lost 8 bases and J lost 4 bases. The CDR3 is 15 residues long. Germline assignment: CDR1 MNHEY and CDR2 SVGAGI. The CDR3 loop reads CASRPVRTGATEAFF. DNA of the CDR3: TGTGCCAGCCGCCCAGTAAGGACAGGGGCCACTGAAGCTTTCTTT.

J is TRBJ2-7 and V is TRBV7-9, with 7 bases aligning to TRBD1. Germline values: CDR1 SEHNR, CDR2 FQNEAQ (reference sequence). This CDR3 contains 14 residues. Germline trimming cut 5 bases from V and 2 bases from J; bases unmatched to any gene: 6. The CDR3 DNA is TGTGCCAGCAGCCAGGGACAGCGACCCTACGAGCAGTACTTC. Its translation is CASSQGQRPYEQYF.